The source of this T cell receptor beta chain is a study of shared T cell receptors in the human thymus. The data were produced by immunoSEQ multiplex PCR, yet TCRdb's version contains in-frame clones alone and is incomplete. The repertoire has hundreds of thousands of clones, roughly 90% of them found once; the top ten carry around 0.0099%. This clone was seen a single time. The V gene's germline CDR1 is SGHTA and CDR2 FQGTGA. V dropped 5 bases and J dropped 1 base, with 8 bases sitting between them. The CDR3 is made up of 14 amino acids. These same records also appear under a second study, on human thymus T cells. From that study: Samples came from healthy Finnish infants during open corrective cardiac surgery. Corrective cardiac operations yielded the resected thymus tissue. Thymic and blood repertoires appeared to show biased V and J gene usage. Unrelated individuals had highly overlapping thymic repertoires, as reported in related research.

The clonotype originates from a boy in the first two years of life with a congenital heart defect. The chain joins TRBV7-3 to TRBJ2-2; no clear D gene. The sequenced sample was thymocytes. The CDR3 bases are TGTGCCAGCAGCACCGCTATGAACACCGGGGAGCTGTTTTTT. This codes for CASSTAMNTGELFF.